The TCR beta chain under discussion was sequenced for a study of cytomegalovirus exposure and HLA in healthy donors. Study findings and constraints: TCR beta V- and J-gene trimming, according to a later analysis, was linked to a missense DCLRE1C variant. According to a later analysis, most TCR beta chains associated with CMV appeared HLA-restricted. In a later analysis, at a false discovery rate of 0.05, under 20,000 TCR beta sequences were associated with HLA alleles.

This clone turned up a few times. Its antigen is not known. Amplification used 60 Vbeta primers and 13 Jbeta primers. TCRdb's copy holds only in-frame clones and misses some; the assay was immunoSEQ multiplex PCR. Of 60,000 to 90,000 clones detected, 65% to 75% appear once; the ten largest clones hold about 7.4%. This CDR3 has 14 residues. The V end lost 2 bases, the J end lost 6 bases, and 13 bases lay between the germline ends. Germline lookup yields CDR1 SGHVS and CDR2 FNYEAQ. This chain links TRBV7-6 with TRBJ1-2; D unclear. The origin of this receptor is a man aged 35 to 55 in good health and CMV-seropositive. The sequencing sample was made of PBMCs. The CDR3 DNA follows: TGTGCCAGCAGCTTACTCGGGGAATCGGATGGCTACACCTTC. Encoded protein: CASSLLGESDGYTF.